A selection of T cell receptor beta chains follows, all from one sample in a study of technical replicates of blood from a handful of donors. The repertoire was sequenced with immunoSEQ multiplex PCR; TCRdb's copy has only in-frame clones and lacks some. Of around 69,000 clones in the sample, roughly 97% were seen once. Material: T cells isolated from PBMCs. The origin of the receptors is a human donor in good health. CDR3s include the opening cysteine and the closing phenylalanine or tryptophan. A D gene is named only where the DNA matches it firmly. Rows give clone size only sometimes, using once, few, many, or a class for an expanded clone.

size	length	V	J	D	CDR3	DNA
NA	14	TRBV5-1	TRBJ1-2	NA	CASSDDGSSYGYTF	TGCGCCAGCAGCGACGACGGGTCCTCCTATGGCTACACCTTC
NA	15	TRBV2	TRBJ1-5	NA	CASNTGLGDNQPQHF	TGTGCCAGCAACACAGGGTTAGGGGACAATCAGCCCCAGCATTTT
once	15	TRBV12-5	TRBJ2-1	TRBD1	CASAITGGWDNEQFF	TGTGCTAGTGCCATTACAGGGGGTTGGGACAATGAGCAGTTCTTC
NA	16	TRBV2	TRBJ2-1	TRBD2	CASSASSGHSYNEQFF	TGTGCCAGCAGTGCGTCTAGCGGGCACTCCTACAATGAGCAGTTCTTC
NA	14	TRBV7-9	TRBJ1-3	TRBD1	CATLYGQGDNTIYF	TGTGCCACCTTATACGGACAGGGTGATAACACCATATATTTT
NA	13	TRBV5-1	TRBJ2-1	NA	CASSAASYNEQFF	TGCGCCAGCAGCGCCGCTAGCTACAATGAGCAGTTCTTC
NA	15	TRBV11-2	TRBJ2-3	TRBD2	CASSGTSGSYDTQYF	TGTGCCAGCAGCGGGACTAGCGGGAGTTACGATACGCAGTATTTT
NA	13	TRBV5-1	TRBJ2-1	NA	CASSLGQLNEQFF	TGCGCCAGCAGCTTAGGACAGCTGAATGAGCAGTTCTTC
once	13	TRBV28	TRBJ2-7	NA	CASTHRGSYEQYF	TGTGCCAGCACCCATCGGGGATCCTACGAGCAGTACTTC
NA	10	TRBV2	TRBJ1-1	NA	CASTDNVAFF	TGTGCCAGCACGGACAATGTGGCTTTCTTT
NA	15	TRBV5-5	TRBJ2-5	NA	CASRSLSGGRETQYF	TGTGCCAGCAGATCATTGTCGGGGGGCCGAGAGACCCAGTACTTC
once	17	TRBV19	TRBJ2-7	TRBD1	CASSATADREVAYEQYF	TGTGCCAGTAGTGCTACGGCGGACAGGGAAGTCGCCTACGAGCAGTACTTC
NA	12	TRBV30	TRBJ2-3	NA	CAWSASADTQYF	TGTGCCTGGAGTGCCAGTGCAGATACGCAGTATTTT
NA	14	TRBV11-2	TRBJ1-1	NA	CASSLAGSNTEAFF	TGTGCCAGCAGCTTGGCGGGGTCTAACACTGAAGCTTTCTTT
NA	15	TRBV5-1	TRBJ1-2	NA	CASSASGFTNYGYTF	TGCGCCAGCAGCGCTTCGGGATTCACTAACTATGGCTACACCTTC
once	18	TRBV12-2	TRBJ2-7	NA	CASRLGGRPTGFSYEQYF	TGTGCAAGTCGCTTAGGCGGGAGACCTACAGGGTTCTCCTACGAGCAGTACTTC
NA	16	TRBV28	TRBJ1-6	NA	CASSLSDYPYNSPLHF	TGTGCCAGCAGCTTATCAGACTACCCTTATAATTCACCCCTCCACTTT
NA	13	TRBV6-6	TRBJ2-1	TRBD2	CASSLAGNNEQFF	TGTGCCAGCAGTCTAGCGGGGAACAATGAGCAGTTCTTC
NA	15	TRBV9	TRBJ1-6	TRBD1	CASSPGGGKNSPLHF	TGTGCCAGCAGCCCAGGGGGCGGGAAAAATTCACCCCTCCACTTT
NA	12	TRBV30	TRBJ2-1	TRBD1	CAWRQGYNEQFF	TGTGCCTGGCGACAGGGGTACAATGAGCAGTTCTTC
NA	15	TRBV30	TRBJ1-3	TRBD1	CAWNLDRLSGNTIYF	TGTGCCTGGAACCTGGACAGGCTGTCTGGAAACACCATATATTTT
NA	16	TRBV18	TRBJ2-7	TRBD1	CASSLTGTATSYEQYF	TGTGCCAGCTCATTAACCGGGACAGCGACGTCCTACGAGCAGTACTTC
once	17	TRBV10-3	TRBJ2-6	NA	CAISESGRNSGANVLTF	TGTGCCATCAGTGAGTCGGGCAGAAACTCTGGGGCCAACGTCCTGACTTTC
NA	16	TRBV7-9	TRBJ1-4	NA	CASSTRDTGVFEKLFF	TGTGCCAGCAGCACCCGGGACACCGGGGTATTTGAAAAACTGTTTTTT
NA	18	TRBV11-2	TRBJ2-7	TRBD2	CASSLNRGLAGGTYEQYF	TGTGCCAGCAGCTTAAATCGGGGACTAGCGGGGGGAACCTACGAGCAGTACTTC
NA	14	TRBV27	TRBJ1-1	NA	CASSLADMNTEAFF	TGTGCCAGCAGTTTAGCAGATATGAACACTGAAGCTTTCTTT
NA	19	TRBV7-6	TRBJ1-4	NA	CASSLGVYGGHLVDEKLFF	TGTGCCAGCAGCTTAGGGGTCTACGGGGGGCATCTAGTGGATGAAAAACTGTTTTTT
NA	15	TRBV10-3	TRBJ1-5	TRBD1	CAISESDRGNQPQHF	TGTGCCATCAGTGAGTCGGACAGGGGAAATCAGCCCCAGCATTTT
NA	13	TRBV29-1	TRBJ2-5	TRBD1	CSVETGGQETQYF	TGCAGCGTTGAGACAGGGGGCCAGGAGACCCAGTACTTC
NA	17	TRBV7-2	TRBJ1-1	TRBD1	CASSLARDSLTNTEAFF	TGTGCCAGCAGCTTAGCCCGGGACAGCCTAACGAACACTGAAGCTTTCTTT
NA	16	TRBV4-1	TRBJ1-1	TRBD1	CASSQDDRVWGAEAFF	TGCGCCAGCAGCCAAGATGACAGGGTGTGGGGTGCTGAAGCTTTCTTT
NA	12	TRBV5-1	TRBJ2-3	NA	CASSLLADTQYF	TGCGCCAGCAGCCTGCTAGCGGATACGCAGTATTTT
NA	13	TRBV6-1	TRBJ2-3	TRBD2	CASLLAGGISVYF	TGTGCCAGCTTACTAGCGGGAGGGATATCGGTGTATTTT
NA	17	TRBV27	TRBJ1-5	NA	CASSLGRAGMGNQPQHF	TGTGCCAGCAGTTTAGGCAGGGCTGGGATGGGCAATCAGCCCCAGCATTTT
NA	15	TRBV6-5	TRBJ2-2	TRBD2	CATTGLAGVTGELFF	TGTGCCACCACGGGCCTAGCGGGAGTTACCGGGGAGCTGTTTTTT
NA	19	TRBV5-1	TRBJ2-2	TRBD2	CASRPRVTSGGVNTGELFF	TGCGCCAGCAGACCTAGGGTGACTAGCGGGGGCGTGAACACCGGGGAGCTGTTTTTT
NA	16	TRBV21-1	TRBJ2-7	NA	CASSPGQGAMDGEQYF	TGTGCCAGCAGCCCTGGACAGGGGGCCATGGACGGCGAGCAGTACTTC
NA	14	TRBV27	TRBJ1-1	NA	CASSPRPVGLEAFF	TGTGCCAGCAGTCCCCGTCCAGTGGGGCTTGAAGCTTTCTTT
NA	15	TRBV5-6	TRBJ2-1	TRBD2	CASSWMSGGDNEQFF	TGTGCCAGCAGCTGGATGAGCGGGGGGGACAATGAGCAGTTCTTC
NA	15	TRBV27	TRBJ2-7	TRBD1	CASSLSGTGPYEQYF	TGTGCCAGCAGTTTATCGGGGACAGGGCCCTACGAGCAGTACTTC
NA	14	TRBV6-1	TRBJ2-1	NA	CASNEDWSYNEQFF	TGTGCCAGCAACGAGGATTGGTCATACAATGAGCAGTTCTTC
NA	13	TRBV30	TRBJ1-1	NA	CAWSVHGGTEAFF	TGTGCCTGGAGTGTACACGGGGGGACTGAAGCTTTCTTT
NA	14	TRBV4-1	TRBJ2-5	NA	CASSQVVPGKTQYF	TGCGCCAGCAGCCAAGTGGTCCCGGGGAAGACCCAGTACTTC
NA	14	TRBV7-9	TRBJ2-7	NA	CASSRARGSYEQYF	TGTGCCAGCAGCAGAGCCCGGGGCTCCTACGAGCAGTACTTC
NA	17	TRBV18	TRBJ1-1	TRBD1	CASSSRDRGSSNTEAFF	TGTGCCAGCTCGTCCCGGGACAGGGGATCCTCTAACACTGAAGCTTTCTTT
NA	15	TRBV5-6	TRBJ2-7	TRBD1	CASSPQDRPYYEQYF	TGTGCCAGCAGCCCCCAGGACAGGCCCTACTACGAGCAGTACTTC
NA	13	TRBV11-3	TRBJ1-4	NA	CASSFFRDNKLFF	TGTGCCAGCAGCTTCTTTCGGGACAACAAACTGTTTTTT
once	15	TRBV2	TRBJ2-1	TRBD1	CASSGPGTGANEQFF	TGTGCCAGCAGTGGGCCCGGGACAGGGGCCAATGAGCAGTTCTTC
NA	13	TRBV29-1	TRBJ1-1	TRBD1	CSVNRGQNTEAFF	TGCAGCGTAAACAGGGGGCAGAACACTGAAGCTTTCTTT
NA	15	TRBV5-1	TRBJ2-2	TRBD2	CASSGAGGVTGELFF	TGCGCCAGCAGCGGAGCGGGAGGAGTTACCGGGGAGCTGTTTTTT
NA	11	TRBV29-1	TRBJ1-2	NA	CSAEGGYGYTF	TGCAGCGCCGAAGGCGGATATGGCTACACCTTC
NA	14	TRBV27	TRBJ2-5	NA	CASSLMGGRETQYF	TGTGCCAGCAGTTTAATGGGGGGAAGGGAGACCCAGTACTTC
NA	15	TRBV5-6	TRBJ2-1	TRBD1	CASSRGTGGFNEQFF	TGTGCCAGCAGCCGCGGGACAGGGGGCTTCAATGAGCAGTTCTTC
once	15	TRBV29-1	TRBJ2-7	TRBD1	CSVEGLGQGNYEQYF	TGCAGCGTTGAAGGTCTCGGACAGGGCAACTACGAGCAGTACTTC
NA	11	TRBV5-1	TRBJ2-1	NA	CASSLLSEQFF	TGCGCCAGCAGCCTCCTTTCGGAGCAGTTCTTC
NA	16	TRBV28	TRBJ2-7	TRBD2	CASSAPTSGSAYEQYF	TGTGCCAGCAGTGCCCCCACTAGCGGGTCAGCCTACGAGCAGTACTTC
once	14	TRBV27	TRBJ2-1	TRBD2	CASSPPAGGNEQFF	TGTGCCAGCAGTCCCCCGGCGGGGGGGAATGAGCAGTTCTTC
NA	15	TRBV5-1	TRBJ1-2	NA	CASSLTEALRDGYTF	TGCGCCAGCAGCCTGACAGAGGCCCTTAGAGATGGCTACACCTTC
NA	14	TRBV5-1	TRBJ1-1	TRBD1	CASSGDQGAAEAFF	TGCGCCAGCAGCGGAGACCAGGGGGCGGCTGAAGCTTTCTTT